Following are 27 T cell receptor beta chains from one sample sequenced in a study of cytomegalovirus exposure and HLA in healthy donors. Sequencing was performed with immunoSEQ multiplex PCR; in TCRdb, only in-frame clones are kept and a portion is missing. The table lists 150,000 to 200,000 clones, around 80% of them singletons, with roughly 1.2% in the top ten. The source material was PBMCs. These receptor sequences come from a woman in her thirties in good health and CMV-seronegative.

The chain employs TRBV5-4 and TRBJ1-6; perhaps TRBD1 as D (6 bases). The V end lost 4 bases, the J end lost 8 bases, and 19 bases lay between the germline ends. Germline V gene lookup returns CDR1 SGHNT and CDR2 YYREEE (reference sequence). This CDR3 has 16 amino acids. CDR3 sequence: CASSQPRGAGDSPLHF. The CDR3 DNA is TGTGCCAGCAGCCAACCTCGGGGGGCCGGGGATTCACCCCTCCACTTT. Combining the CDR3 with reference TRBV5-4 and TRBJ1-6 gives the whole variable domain ETGVTQSPTHLIKTRGQQVTLRCSSQSGHNTVSWYQQALGQGPQFIFQYYREEENGRGNFPPRFSGLQFPNYSSELNVNALELDDSALYLCASSQPRGAGDSPLHFGNGTRLTVT.

CDR3 protein: CASRTGLDTIYF. The CDR3 DNA is TGTGCCAGCAGGACAGGGTTAGACACCATATATTTT. The V gene is TRBV6-6, the J gene TRBJ1-3; the match to TRBD1 covers 7 bases. Per germline, CDR1 MNHNY and CDR2 SVGAGI (reference sequence). V gave up 6 bases and J gave up 8 bases; unmatched junction bases: 4. The CDR3 extends over 12 amino acids.

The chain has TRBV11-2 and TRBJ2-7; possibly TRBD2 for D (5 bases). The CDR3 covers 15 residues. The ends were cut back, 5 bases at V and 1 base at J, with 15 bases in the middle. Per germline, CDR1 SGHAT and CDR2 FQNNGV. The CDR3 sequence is CASSPRREPSYEQYF. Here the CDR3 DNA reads TGTGCCAGCAGCCCTCGACGGGAACCTTCCTACGAGCAGTACTTC.

The CDR3 DNA sequence: TGTGCCTGGAAACTCAACGCACCCGGAGCTTTCTTT. Encoded protein: CAWKLNAPGAFF. J is TRBJ1-1 and V is TRBV30; no firm D call. This CDR3 comprises 12 residues. The germline V and J ends were trimmed by 4 bases and 10 bases, with 16 bases remaining between them. From germline, CDR1 is GTSNPN and CDR2 SVGIG (reference sequence).

CDR3 nucleotide sequence: TGTGCCAGCAGCTTGGGGGACCCCAGGGGGCTCTATGGCTACACCTTC. It encodes CASSLGDPRGLYGYTF. This chain uses TRBV5-4 with TRBJ1-2, with 8 positions matching TRBD1. V was clipped by 0 bases and J by 4 bases; unmatched bases: 8. This CDR3 is built from 16 residues. The germline V gene encodes CDR1 SGHNT and CDR2 YYREEE (reference sequence).

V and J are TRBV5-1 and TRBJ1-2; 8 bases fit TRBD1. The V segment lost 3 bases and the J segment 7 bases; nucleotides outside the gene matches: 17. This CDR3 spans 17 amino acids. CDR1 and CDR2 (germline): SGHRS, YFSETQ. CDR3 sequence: CASSWRSGGAPSSGYTF. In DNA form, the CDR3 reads TGCGCCAGCAGCTGGAGATCAGGGGGCGCGCCGTCGTCTGGCTACACCTTC. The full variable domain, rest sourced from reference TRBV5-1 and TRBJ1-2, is KAGVTQTPRYLIKTRGQQVTLSCSPISGHRSVSWYQQTPGQGLQFLFEYFSETQRNKGNFPGRFSGRQFSNSRSEMNVSTLELGDSALYLCASSWRSGGAPSSGYTFGSGTRLTVV.

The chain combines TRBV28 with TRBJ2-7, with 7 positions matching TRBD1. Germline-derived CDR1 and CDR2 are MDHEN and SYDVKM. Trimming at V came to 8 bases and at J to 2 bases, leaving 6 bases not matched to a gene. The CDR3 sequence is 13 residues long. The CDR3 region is CASHLGGTYEQYF. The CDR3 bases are TGTGCCAGCCATTTAGGGGGCACCTACGAGCAGTACTTC.

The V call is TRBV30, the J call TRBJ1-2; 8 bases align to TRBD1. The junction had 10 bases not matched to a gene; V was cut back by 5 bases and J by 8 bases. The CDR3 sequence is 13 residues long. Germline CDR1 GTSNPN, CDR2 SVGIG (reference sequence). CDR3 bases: TGTGCCTGGGTTAGACGGACAGGGAGGGGCTACACCTTC. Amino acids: CAWVRRTGRGYTF.

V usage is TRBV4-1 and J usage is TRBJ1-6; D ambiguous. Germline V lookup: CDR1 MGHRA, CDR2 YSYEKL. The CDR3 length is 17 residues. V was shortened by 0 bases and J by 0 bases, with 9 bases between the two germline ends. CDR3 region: CASSQESGSSYNSPLHF. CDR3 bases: TGCGCCAGCAGCCAAGAATCGGGTAGCTCCTATAATTCACCCCTCCACTTT.

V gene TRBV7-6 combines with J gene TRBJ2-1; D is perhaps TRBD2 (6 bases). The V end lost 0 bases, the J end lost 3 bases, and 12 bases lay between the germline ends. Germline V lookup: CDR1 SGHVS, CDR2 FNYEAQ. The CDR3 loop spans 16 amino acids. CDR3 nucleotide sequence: TGTGCCAGCAGCTTAGCGTGGGGGGTGGTCTACAATGAGCAGTTCTTC. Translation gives CASSLAWGVVYNEQFF.

CDR3 amino acids: CASSAVTGMYNEQFF. CDR3 bases: TGTGCCAGCAGCGCAGTGACAGGGATGTACAATGAGCAGTTCTTC. J is TRBJ2-1 and V is TRBV9; 7 bases agree with TRBD1. CDR1 is SGDLS, CDR2 YYNGEE, per germline. After removal of 3 bases from V and 4 bases from J, the junction contained 7 bases not matched to a gene. CDR3 length: 15 amino acids.

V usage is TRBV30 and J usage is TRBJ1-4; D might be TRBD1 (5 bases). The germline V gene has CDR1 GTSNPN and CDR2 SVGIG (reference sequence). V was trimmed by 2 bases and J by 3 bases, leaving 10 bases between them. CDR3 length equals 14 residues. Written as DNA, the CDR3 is TGTGCCTGGAGTTGGGGGGTGGCTAATGAAAAACTGTTTTTT. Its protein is CAWSWGVANEKLFF.

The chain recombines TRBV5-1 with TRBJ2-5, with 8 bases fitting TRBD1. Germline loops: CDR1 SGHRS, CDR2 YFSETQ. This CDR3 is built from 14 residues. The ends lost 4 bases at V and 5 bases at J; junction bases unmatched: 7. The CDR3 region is CASSPGRGRETQYF. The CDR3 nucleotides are TGCGCCAGCAGCCCGGGCAGGGGGCGGGAGACCCAGTACTTC.

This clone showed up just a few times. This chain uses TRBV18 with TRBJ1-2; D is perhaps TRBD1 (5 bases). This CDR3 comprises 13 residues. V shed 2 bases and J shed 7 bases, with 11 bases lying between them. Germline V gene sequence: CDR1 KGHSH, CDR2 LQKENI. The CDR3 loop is CASSPGIRGGYTF. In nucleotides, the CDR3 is TGTGCCAGCTCACCAGGGATAAGGGGTGGCTACACCTTC.

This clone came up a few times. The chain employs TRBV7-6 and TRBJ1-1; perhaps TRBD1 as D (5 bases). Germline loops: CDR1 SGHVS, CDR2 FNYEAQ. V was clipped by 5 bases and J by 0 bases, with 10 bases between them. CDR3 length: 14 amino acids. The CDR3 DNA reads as TGTGCCAGCAGCCTGTTGACAGTGAACACTGAAGCTTTCTTT. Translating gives CASSLLTVNTEAFF.

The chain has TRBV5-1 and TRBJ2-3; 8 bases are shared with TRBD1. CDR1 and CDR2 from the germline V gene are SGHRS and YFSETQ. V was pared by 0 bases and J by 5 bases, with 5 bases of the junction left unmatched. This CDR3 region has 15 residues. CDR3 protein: CASSLVATGEDTQYF. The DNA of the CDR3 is TGCGCCAGCAGCTTGGTCGCGACAGGGGAAGATACGCAGTATTTT. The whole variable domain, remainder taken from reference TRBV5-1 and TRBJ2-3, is KAGVTQTPRYLIKTRGQQVTLSCSPISGHRSVSWYQQTPGQGLQFLFEYFSETQRNKGNFPGRFSGRQFSNSRSEMNVSTLELGDSALYLCASSLVATGEDTQYFGPGTRLTVL.

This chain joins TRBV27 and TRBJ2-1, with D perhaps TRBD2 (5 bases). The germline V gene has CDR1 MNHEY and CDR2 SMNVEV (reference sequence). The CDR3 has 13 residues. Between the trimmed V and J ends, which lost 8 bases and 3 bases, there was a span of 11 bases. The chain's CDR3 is CASGLRGYNEQFF. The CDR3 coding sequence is TGTGCCAGCGGACTTCGGGGCTACAATGAGCAGTTCTTC.

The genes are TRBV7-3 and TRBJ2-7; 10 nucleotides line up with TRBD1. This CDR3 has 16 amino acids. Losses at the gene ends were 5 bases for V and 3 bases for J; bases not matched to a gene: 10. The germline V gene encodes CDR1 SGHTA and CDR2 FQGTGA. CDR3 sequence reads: CASSPTGTGERYEQYF. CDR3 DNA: TGTGCCAGCAGCCCAACCGGGACAGGGGAACGCTACGAGCAGTACTTC.

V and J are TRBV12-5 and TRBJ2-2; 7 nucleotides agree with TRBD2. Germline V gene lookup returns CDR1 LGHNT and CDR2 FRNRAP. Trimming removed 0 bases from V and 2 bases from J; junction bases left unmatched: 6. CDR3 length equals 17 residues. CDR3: CASGLVRLALNTGELFF. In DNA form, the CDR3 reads TGTGCTAGTGGTTTGGTACGACTAGCTCTTAACACCGGGGAGCTGTTTTTT.

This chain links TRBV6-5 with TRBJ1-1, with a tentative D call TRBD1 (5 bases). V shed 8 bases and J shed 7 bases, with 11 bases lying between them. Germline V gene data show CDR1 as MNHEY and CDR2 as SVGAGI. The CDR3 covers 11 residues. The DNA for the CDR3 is TGTGCCAGCGCTTATAGGGGTGAAGCTTTCTTT. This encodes CASAYRGEAFF.

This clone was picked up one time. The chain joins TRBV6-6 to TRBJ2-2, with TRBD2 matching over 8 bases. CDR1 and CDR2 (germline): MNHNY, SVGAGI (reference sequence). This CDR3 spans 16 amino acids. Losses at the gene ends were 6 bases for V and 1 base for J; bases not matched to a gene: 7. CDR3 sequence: CASRSSGSGNTGELFF. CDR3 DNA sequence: TGTGCCAGCAGATCAAGCGGGAGCGGGAACACCGGGGAGCTGTTTTTT.

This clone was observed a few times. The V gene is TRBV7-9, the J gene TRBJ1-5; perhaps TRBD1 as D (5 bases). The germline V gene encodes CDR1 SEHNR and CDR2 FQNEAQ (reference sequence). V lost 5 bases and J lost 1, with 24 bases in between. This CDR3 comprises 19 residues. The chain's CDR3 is CASSRSSGTPQASNQPQHF. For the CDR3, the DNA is TGTGCCAGCAGCCGATCAAGCGGGACTCCCCAAGCAAGCAATCAGCCCCAGCATTTT.

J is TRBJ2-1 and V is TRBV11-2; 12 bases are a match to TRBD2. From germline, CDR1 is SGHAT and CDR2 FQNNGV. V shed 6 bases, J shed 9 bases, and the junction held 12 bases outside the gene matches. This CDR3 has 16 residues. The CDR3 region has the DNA TGTGCCAGCAGGTCCCTAGCGGGAGGGACCCGGGGTGAGCAGTTCTTC. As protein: CASRSLAGGTRGEQFF.

The CDR3 DNA is TGCGCCAGCAGCCGGAACAGGGATAATGAAAAACTGTTTTTT. It codes for CASSRNRDNEKLFF. This chain uses TRBV5-1 with TRBJ1-4, with D tentatively TRBD1 (6 bases). The CDR3 extends over 14 amino acids. Trimming took off 4 bases at V and 4 bases at J, with 11 bases between the two ends. CDR1 and CDR2 (germline): SGHRS, YFSETQ.

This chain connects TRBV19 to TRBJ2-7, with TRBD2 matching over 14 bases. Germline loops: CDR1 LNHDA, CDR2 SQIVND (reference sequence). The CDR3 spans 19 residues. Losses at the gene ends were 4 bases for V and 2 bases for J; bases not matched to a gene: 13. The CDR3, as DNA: TGTGCCAGTAGTACAGCCGGGACTAGCGGGGGATATGCGACCTACGAGCAGTACTTC. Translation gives CASSTAGTSGGYATYEQYF.

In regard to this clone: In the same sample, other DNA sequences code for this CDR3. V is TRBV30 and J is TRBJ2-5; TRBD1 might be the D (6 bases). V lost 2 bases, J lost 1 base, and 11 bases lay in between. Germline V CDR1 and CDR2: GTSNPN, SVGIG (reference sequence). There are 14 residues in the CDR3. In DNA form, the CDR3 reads TGTGCCTGGAGTTTAGGGGGATCCCAAGAGACCCAGTACTTC. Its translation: CAWSLGGSQETQYF.

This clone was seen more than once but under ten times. CDR3 DNA sequence: TGTGCCAGCGGCGATCAGGTCAATCAGCCCCAGCATTTT. It specifies CASGDQVNQPQHF. The rearrangement joins TRBV27 to TRBJ1-5; D gene unclear. Germline V gene lookup returns CDR1 MNHEY and CDR2 SMNVEV (reference sequence). The length of the CDR3 is 13 residues. V shed 8 bases and J shed 3 bases, with 11 bases lying between them.